This TCR beta chain was captured in a study of a mutant IDH1 vaccine in newly diagnosed glioma. Time point denoted: baseline, week 1 (first vaccination visit). Indicated treatment: pre-vaccination baseline after standard-of-care therapy. The data were produced by immunoSEQ multiplex PCR, yet TCRdb's version contains in-frame clones alone and is incomplete. The data contain tens of thousands of clones, 70% to 80% of them seen just once; the ten biggest clones take up 1.8%. The V gene's germline CDR1 is SGHTA and CDR2 FQGNSA. CDR3 size: 18 residues. Trimming at V came to 4 bases and at J to 5 bases, leaving 14 bases not matched to a gene.

The sequencing here drew on PBMCs, taken from a glioma patient treated with radiotherapy, temozolomide or both. This TCR came from a woman in her thirties or forties with glioma. V gene TRBV7-2 combines with J gene TRBJ2-2, with TRBD2 identical over 9 bases. CDR3 sequence: CASSSRSSRGGWTGELFF. For the CDR3, the DNA is TGTGCCAGCAGCTCTCGTTCTTCGCGGGGGGGTTGGACCGGGGAGCTGTTTTTT.